This T cell receptor (beta chain) derives from a study of blood T cell repertoires in COVID-19. Background on the study: Acute and convalescent COVID-19 samples came from the United States, Italy and Spain. T cells, B-cell-depleted T cells, or PBMCs provided the cDNA or gDNA that served as material.

Authors' processing steps: It was from reference gene primer amplification that nucleated cell counts were estimated. Clones were read by immunoSEQ multiplex PCR, and TCRdb kept only the in-frame ones, dropping some. V and J calls plus clone size are reproduced from that table; the DNA served to infer D and trimming. The sample shows under 250,000 clones, 80% to 90% of them seen only once. CDR3 size: 15 residues. Unmatched junction bases numbered 9, after V lost 5 bases and J lost 4 bases. Germline V lookup: CDR1 LNHDA, CDR2 SQIVND (reference sequence). The source material was peripheral blood. This chain joins TRBV19 and TRBJ1-2; 8 bases are a match to TRBD1. This TCR derives from a man aged 50-60 years with active or convalescent COVID-19. The CDR3 loop is CASSPLDRDLYGYTF. In DNA form, the CDR3 reads TGTGCCAGTAGTCCATTGGACAGGGACCTCTATGGCTACACCTTC.